The clone carrying this T cell receptor beta chain appeared a few times. Its antigen is as yet unknown. The CDR3 runs to 14 residues. Unmatched junction bases numbered 5, after V lost 5 bases and J lost 4 bases. CDR1 and CDR2 from the germline V gene are ENHRY and SYGVKD. This sample was taken from a study of graft-versus-host responses after intestinal transplantation. Broader study findings: Declines in HvG clones occurring early post-transplant were associated with peak circulating GvH clone levels.

The method was immunoSEQ multiplex PCR; TCRdb's version includes in-frame clones alone and lacks a portion of them. This sample has tens of thousands of clones, with roughly nine tenths found just once. Sequences were derived from unstimulated CD4+ T cells sorted from spleen or lymph node cells, sampled before transplant. This TCR was sampled from a human donor who was the organ donor for an intestinal transplant. This chain uses TRBV10-3 with TRBJ1-2; 9 nucleotides align to TRBD1. DNA for the CDR3: TGTGCCATCAGTTCAGGACAGGGGTCCTATGGCTACACCTTC. It yields the protein CAISSGQGSYGYTF.